This T cell receptor beta chain was observed in a study of PD-1 blockade in mismatch repair-deficient tumors. Whole-study context: All were previously treated, progressing patients with about twelve mismatch repair-deficient cancer types. Findings and limits, study-wide: Tumor-resident clones, often absent from pretreatment blood, expanded after pembrolizumab and then contracted.

The protocol was immunoSEQ multiplex PCR, while the TCRdb copy is restricted to in-frame clones and leaves out a portion. Among under 75,000 clones, more than 70% were seen once, and the ten largest hold 14%. PCR or immunohistochemistry showed mismatch repair deficiency in every enrolled patient. As to this clone: Its antigen is not known.

The sample here was peripheral blood, taken 52 weeks after starting pembrolizumab. This TCR came from an adult with mismatch repair-deficient cancer.

The CDR3 nucleotides read TGCGCCAGCACCGGGGTATTTGAAAAACTGTTTTTT. Encoded protein: CASTGVFEKLFF. The chain couples TRBV23-1 to TRBJ1-4, with D uncertain. TRBV23-1 counts as an open reading frame of uncertain function. Trimming took 7 bases from V and 7 from J, leaving 10 bases between them. The CDR3 loop spans 12 amino acids.